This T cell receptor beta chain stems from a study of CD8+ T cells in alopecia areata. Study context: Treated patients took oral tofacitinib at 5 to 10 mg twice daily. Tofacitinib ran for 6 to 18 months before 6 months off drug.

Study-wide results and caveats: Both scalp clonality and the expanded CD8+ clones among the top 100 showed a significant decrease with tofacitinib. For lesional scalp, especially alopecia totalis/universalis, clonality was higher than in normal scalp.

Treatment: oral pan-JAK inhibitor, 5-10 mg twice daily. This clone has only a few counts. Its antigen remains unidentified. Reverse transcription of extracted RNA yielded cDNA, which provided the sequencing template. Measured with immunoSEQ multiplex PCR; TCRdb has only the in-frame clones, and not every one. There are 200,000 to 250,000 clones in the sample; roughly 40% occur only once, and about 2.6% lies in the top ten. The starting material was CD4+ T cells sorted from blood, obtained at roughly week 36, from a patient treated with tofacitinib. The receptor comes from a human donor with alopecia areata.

CDR3 nucleotides: TGCGCCAGCAGCTCCTCGCCACGAGGAAACTATGGCTACACCTTC. Its translation is CASSSSPRGNYGYTF. The chain combines TRBV5-1 with TRBJ1-2; D gene unclear. The CDR3 spans 15 residues. The germline V and J ends were trimmed by 3 bases and 2 bases, with 14 bases remaining between them. Germline V gene data show CDR1 as SGHRS and CDR2 as YFSETQ.